A selection of T cell receptor beta chains follows, all from one sample in a study of response to subunit inactivated influenza vaccine. TCRdb used MiXCR to reprocess the RT-PCR reads, holding one entry per CDR3 protein. This sample yields 630,000 or so distinct CDR3 sequences, of which approximately 14% are seen a single time; roughly 12% belongs to the top ten. This sample comprised PBMCs from blood, obtained roughly 13 days after vaccination. The receptors come from a man in his fifties or sixties who received an inactivated influenza vaccine. Both conserved end residues are part of each CDR3. D genes are given only for firm matches. The size of a clone is reported for some rows only, either as once, few or many, or as a class for expanded clones.

>NA|TRBJ1-2|NA|TRBV6-2/TRBV6-3
CASRTPSYGLRGYTF
TGTGCCAGCAGGACCCCAAGTTATGGGCTTCGAGGCTACACCTTC
>NA|TRBJ2-7|NA|TRBV11-2
CASSLQPGSTSEQYF
TGTGCCAGCAGCTTGCAACCGGGATCCACGTCCGAGCAGTACTTC
>few|TRBJ1-2|NA|TRBV12-3/TRBV12-4
CASSLEGWGYGYTF
TGTGCCAGCAGTTTAGAGGGCTGGGGCTATGGCTACACCTTC
>few|TRBJ2-5|TRBD2|TRBV4-2
CASSQESSGALMETQYF
TGTGCCAGCAGCCAAGAGTCTAGCGGGGCACTGATGGAGACCCAGTACTTC
>NA|TRBJ2-7|TRBD1|TRBV30
CAATTGNSYEQYF
TGTGCCGCAACGACAGGGAACTCCTACGAGCAGTACTTC
>few|TRBJ2-3|TRBD2|TRBV5-1
CASSLMSGSVNTQYF
TGCGCCAGCAGCTTGATGAGCGGGAGTGTGAATACGCAGTATTTT
>many|TRBJ1-1|TRBD1|TRBV27
CASNRQGPNTEAFF
TGTGCCAGCAATCGACAGGGACCGAACACTGAAGCTTTCTTT
>few|TRBJ2-7|NA|TRBV7-2
CASSLRGGAVGEQYF
TGTGCCAGCAGCTTACGTGGGGGGGCTGTCGGCGAGCAGTACTTC
>few|TRBJ2-2|NA|TRBV2
CASSETGLNTGELFF
TGTGCCAGCAGTGAAACAGGGCTCAACACCGGGGAGCTGTTTTTT
>NA|TRBJ1-2|TRBD1|TRBV6-5
CASSYSLQGAYGYTF
TGTGCCAGCAGTTACTCCCTCCAGGGGGCCTATGGCTACACCTTC
>NA|TRBJ2-7|TRBD1|TRBV10-1
CASSEGDRDYEQYF
TGCGCCAGCAGTGAGGGTGACAGGGACTACGAGCAGTACTTC
>NA|TRBJ1-2|NA|TRBV6-5
CASGQPGFGYTF
TGTGCCAGCGGACAACCAGGGTTTGGCTACACCTTC
>NA|TRBJ2-1|TRBD2|TRBV20-1
CSARLRGLAGGSQFF
TGCAGTGCTAGACTCCGCGGACTAGCGGGGGGTTCCCAGTTCTTC
>NA|TRBJ2-7|NA|TRBV18
CASSPLRSEQYF
TGTGCCAGCTCACCACTAAGGAGCGAGCAGTACTTC
>NA|TRBJ1-4|NA|TRBV28
CASRAASVVEKLFF
TGTGCCAGCAGGGCAGCCTCTGTTGTTGAAAAACTGTTTTTT
>NA|TRBJ1-4|NA|TRBV11-2
CASSYRATNEKLFF
TGTGCCAGCAGCTATAGAGCAACTAATGAAAAACTGTTTTTT
>NA|TRBJ2-1|TRBD2|TRBV10-2
CASRVAGGLKGNEQFF
TGCGCCAGCAGGGTAGCGGGGGGGCTAAAGGGGAATGAGCAGTTCTTC
>NA|TRBJ2-3|TRBD2|TRBV7-3
CASSPTREADTQYF
TGTGCCAGCAGCCCTACTCGGGAGGCAGATACGCAGTATTTT
>NA|TRBJ1-4|NA|TRBV6-1
CATRTETNEKLFF
TGTGCCACGCGAACAGAAACTAATGAAAAACTGTTTTTT
>once|TRBJ2-1|NA|TRBV22-1
CPEVANLGGGSPFPLCSYNEQFF
TGTCCTGAGGTTGCGAATCTTGGGGGGGGCAGCCCCTTCCCACTGTGCTCCTACAATGAGCAGTTCTTC
>few|TRBJ2-1|NA|TRBV15
CATTGTYNEQFF
TGTGCCACCACCGGGACCTACAATGAGCAGTTCTTC
>many|TRBJ1-6|NA|TRBV20-1
CSAERQTNSPLHF
TGCAGTGCTGAGCGACAGACTAATTCACCCCTCCACTTT
>NA|TRBJ1-5|TRBD1|TRBV12-3/TRBV12-4
CASSNRGLQPQHF
TGTGCCAGCAGCAACAGGGGGCTTCAGCCCCAGCATTTT
>NA|TRBJ1-5|NA|TRBV6-1
CASRDAPQPQHF
TGTGCCAGCAGGGACGCTCCTCAGCCCCAGCATTTT
>many|TRBJ2-2|NA|TRBV5-1
CASLGTGELFF
TGCGCCAGCCTAGGCACCGGGGAGCTGTTTTTT
>few|TRBJ2-7|NA|TRBV19
CASSIQGSSYEQYF
TGTGCCAGTAGTATACAGGGGAGCAGCTACGAGCAGTACTTC
>NA|TRBJ2-7|NA|TRBV13
CASSHGRPTEQYF
TGTGCCAGCAGCCACGGGCGTCCGACCGAGCAGTACTTC
>NA|TRBJ2-2|NA|TRBV7-2
CASSLALGNTGELFF
TGTGCCAGCAGCTTAGCCCTAGGGAACACCGGGGAGCTGTTTTTT
>NA|TRBJ1-2|NA|TRBV10-3
CAISESQSVPNYGYTF
TGTGCCATCAGTGAGTCGCAATCCGTCCCTAACTATGGCTACACCTTC
>NA|TRBJ1-1|TRBD1|TRBV7-9
CASIQGGTEAFF
TGTGCCAGCATACAGGGGGGCACTGAAGCTTTCTTT
>NA|TRBJ2-1|TRBD2|TRBV2
CASSVLAGDFYNEQFF
TGTGCCAGCAGTGTGTTAGCGGGGGACTTCTACAATGAGCAGTTCTTC
>few|TRBJ1-2|TRBD1|TRBV5-6
CASIRTGGLGYTF
TGTGCCAGCATCAGGACAGGGGGCCTTGGCTACACCTTC
>NA|TRBJ2-5|NA|TRBV12-3/TRBV12-4
CASSSPKGETQYF
TGTGCCAGCAGTTCCCCGAAGGGAGAGACCCAGTACTTC
>few|TRBJ2-1|NA|TRBV28
CASLSFLVNEQFF
TGTGCCAGTCTATCTTTCCTTGTCAATGAGCAGTTCTTC
>many|TRBJ2-1|TRBD2|TRBV7-9
CASSYGGGAYYNEQFF
TGTGCCAGCAGTTACGGCGGGGGGGCGTACTACAATGAGCAGTTCTTC
>NA|TRBJ2-7|TRBD1|TRBV28
CASSSGTGYPYEQYF
TGTGCCAGCAGTTCCGGGACAGGGTATCCCTACGAGCAGTACTTC
>NA|TRBJ2-7|TRBD2|TRBV7-2
CASSFMGGSREQYF
TGTGCCAGCAGCTTTATGGGCGGGAGTCGTGAGCAGTACTTC
>few|TRBJ2-5|NA|TRBV5-1
CASSSGQTKETQYF
TGCGCCAGCAGCTCCGGACAGACTAAAGAGACCCAGTACTTC